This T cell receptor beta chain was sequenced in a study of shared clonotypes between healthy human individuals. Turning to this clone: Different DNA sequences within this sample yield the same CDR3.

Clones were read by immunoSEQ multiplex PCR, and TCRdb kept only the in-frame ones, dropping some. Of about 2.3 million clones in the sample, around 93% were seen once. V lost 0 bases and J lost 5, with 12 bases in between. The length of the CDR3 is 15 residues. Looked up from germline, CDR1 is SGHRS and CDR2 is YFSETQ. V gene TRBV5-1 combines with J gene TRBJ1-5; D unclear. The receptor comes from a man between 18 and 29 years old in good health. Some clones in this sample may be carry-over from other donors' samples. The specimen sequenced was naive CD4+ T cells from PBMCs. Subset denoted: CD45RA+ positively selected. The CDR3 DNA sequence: TGCGCCAGCAGCTTGGTAGGTGGGCAGGATCAGCCCCAGCATTTT. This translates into CASSLVGGQDQPQHF.